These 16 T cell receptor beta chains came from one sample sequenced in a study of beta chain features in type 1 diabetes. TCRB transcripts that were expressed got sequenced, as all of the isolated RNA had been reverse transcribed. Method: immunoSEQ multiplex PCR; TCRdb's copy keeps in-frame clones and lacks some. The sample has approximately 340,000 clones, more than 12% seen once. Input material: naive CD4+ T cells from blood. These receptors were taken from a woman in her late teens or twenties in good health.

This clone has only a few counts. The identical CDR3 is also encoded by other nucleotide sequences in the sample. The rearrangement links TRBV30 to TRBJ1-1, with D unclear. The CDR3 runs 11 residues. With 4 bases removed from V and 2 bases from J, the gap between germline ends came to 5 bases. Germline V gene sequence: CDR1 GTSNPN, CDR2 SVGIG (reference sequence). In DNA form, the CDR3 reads TGTGCCTGGACCGTCAACACTGAAGCTTTCTTT. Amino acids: CAWTVNTEAFF.

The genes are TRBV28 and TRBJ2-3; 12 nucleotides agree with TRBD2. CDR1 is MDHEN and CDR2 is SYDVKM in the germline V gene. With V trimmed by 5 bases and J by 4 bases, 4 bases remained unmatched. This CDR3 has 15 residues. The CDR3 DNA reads TGTGCCAGCAGTACTAGCGGGAGGAACCCAGATACGCAGTATTTT. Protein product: CASSTSGRNPDTQYF.

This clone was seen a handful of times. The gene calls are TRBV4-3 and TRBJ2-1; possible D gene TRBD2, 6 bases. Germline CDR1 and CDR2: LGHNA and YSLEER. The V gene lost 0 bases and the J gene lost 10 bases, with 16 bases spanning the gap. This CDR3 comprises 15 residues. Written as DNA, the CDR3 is TGCGCCAGCAGCCAAGATTTTCTAGCGCGTCGAGAGCAGTTCTTC. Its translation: CASSQDFLARREQFF.

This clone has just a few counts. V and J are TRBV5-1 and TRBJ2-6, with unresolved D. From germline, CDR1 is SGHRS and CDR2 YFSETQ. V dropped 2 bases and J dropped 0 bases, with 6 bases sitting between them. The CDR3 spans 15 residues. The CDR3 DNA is TGCGCCAGCAGCTTTGGCCCCTCTGGGGCCAACGTCCTGACTTTC. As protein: CASSFGPSGANVLTF.

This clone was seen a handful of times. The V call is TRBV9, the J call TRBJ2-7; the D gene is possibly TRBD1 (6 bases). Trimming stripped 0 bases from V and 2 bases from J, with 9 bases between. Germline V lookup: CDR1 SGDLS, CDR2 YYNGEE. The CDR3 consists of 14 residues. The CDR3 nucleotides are TGTGCCAGCAGCGTAGAGGACAGACCCTACGAGCAGTACTTC. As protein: CASSVEDRPYEQYF.

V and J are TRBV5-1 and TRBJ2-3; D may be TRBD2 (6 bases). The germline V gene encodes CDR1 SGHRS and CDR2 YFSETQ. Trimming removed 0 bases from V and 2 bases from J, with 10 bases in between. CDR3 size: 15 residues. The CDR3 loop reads CASSLGGKNTDTQYF. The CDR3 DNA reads TGCGCCAGCAGCTTGGGCGGGAAAAACACAGATACGCAGTATTTT.

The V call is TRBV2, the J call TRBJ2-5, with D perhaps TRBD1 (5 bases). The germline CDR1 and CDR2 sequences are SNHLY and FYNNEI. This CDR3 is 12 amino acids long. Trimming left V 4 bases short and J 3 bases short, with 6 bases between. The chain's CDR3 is CASSATEETQYF. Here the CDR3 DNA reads TGTGCCAGCAGTGCGACAGAAGAGACCCAGTACTTC.

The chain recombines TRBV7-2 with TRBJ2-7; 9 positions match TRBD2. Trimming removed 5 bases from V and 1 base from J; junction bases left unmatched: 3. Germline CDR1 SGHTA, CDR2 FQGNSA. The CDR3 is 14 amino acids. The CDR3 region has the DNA TGTGCCAGCAGCCCGGGACTAGCTTCCTACGAGCAGTACTTC. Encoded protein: CASSPGLASYEQYF. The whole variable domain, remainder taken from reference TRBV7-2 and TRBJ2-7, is GAGVSQSPSNKVTEKGKDVELRCDPISGHTALYWYRQSLGQGLEFLIYFQGNSAPDKSGLPSDRFSAERTGGSVSTLTIQRTQQEDSAVYLCASSPGLASYEQYFGPGTRLTVT.

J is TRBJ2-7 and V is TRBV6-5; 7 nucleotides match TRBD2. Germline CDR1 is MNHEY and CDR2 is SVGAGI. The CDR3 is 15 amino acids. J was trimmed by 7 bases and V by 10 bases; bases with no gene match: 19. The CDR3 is CATQLIGGSEGEQYF. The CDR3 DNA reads TGTGCCACCCAACTAATTGGCGGGAGTGAGGGGGAGCAGTACTTC.

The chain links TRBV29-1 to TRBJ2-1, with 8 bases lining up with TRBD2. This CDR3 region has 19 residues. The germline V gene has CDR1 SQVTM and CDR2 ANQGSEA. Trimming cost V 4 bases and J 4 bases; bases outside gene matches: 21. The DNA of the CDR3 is TGCAGCGTTGGACTTGCGTTTAGCGGGACCTTACTTAATTACAATGAGCAGTTCTTC. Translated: CSVGLAFSGTLLNYNEQFF.

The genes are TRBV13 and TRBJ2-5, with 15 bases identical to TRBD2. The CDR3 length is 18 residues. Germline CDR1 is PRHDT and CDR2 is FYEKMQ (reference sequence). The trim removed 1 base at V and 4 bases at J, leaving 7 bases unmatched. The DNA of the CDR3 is TGTGCCAGCAGCTTAGCCTATGGGACTAGCGGGAGGAGAGAGACCCAGTACTTC. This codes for CASSLAYGTSGRRETQYF.

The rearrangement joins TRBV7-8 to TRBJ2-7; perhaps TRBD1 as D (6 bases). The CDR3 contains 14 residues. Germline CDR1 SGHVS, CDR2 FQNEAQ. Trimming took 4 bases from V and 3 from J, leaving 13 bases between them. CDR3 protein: CASSSREGVYEQYF. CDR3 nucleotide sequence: TGTGCCAGCAGCTCCCGAGAGGGGGTCTACGAGCAGTACTTC.

CDR3 nucleotides: TGTGCCAGCAGTGGGACGGGACACCTAGTGTATGGCTACACCTTC. Its protein is CASSGTGHLVYGYTF. The chain carries TRBV25-1 and TRBJ1-2; a possible D gene is TRBD1 (6 bases). Germline CDR1 and CDR2: MGHDK and SYGVNS. CDR3 length: 15 amino acids. V shed 4 bases and J shed 5 bases, with 17 bases lying between them.

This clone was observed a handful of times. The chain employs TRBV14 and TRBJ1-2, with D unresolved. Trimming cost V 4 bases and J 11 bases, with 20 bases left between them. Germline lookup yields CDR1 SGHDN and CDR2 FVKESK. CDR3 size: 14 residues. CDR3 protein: CASSPTSRLREYTF. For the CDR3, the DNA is TGTGCCAGCAGCCCGACCTCGAGACTCCGGGAATACACCTTC. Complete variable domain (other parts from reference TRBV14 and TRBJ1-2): EAGVTQFPSHSVIEKGQTVTLRCDPISGHDNLYWYRRVMGKEIKFLLHFVKESKQDESGMPNNRFLAERTGGTYSTLKVQPAELEDSGVYFCASSPTSRLREYTFGSGTRLTVV.

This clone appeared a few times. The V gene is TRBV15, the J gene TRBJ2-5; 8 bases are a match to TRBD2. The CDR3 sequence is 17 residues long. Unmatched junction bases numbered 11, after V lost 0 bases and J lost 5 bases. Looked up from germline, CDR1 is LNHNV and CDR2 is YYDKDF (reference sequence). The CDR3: CATSRDISGRAGETQYF. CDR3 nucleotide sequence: TGTGCCACCAGCAGAGATATTTCCGGGAGGGCCGGGGAGACCCAGTACTTC.

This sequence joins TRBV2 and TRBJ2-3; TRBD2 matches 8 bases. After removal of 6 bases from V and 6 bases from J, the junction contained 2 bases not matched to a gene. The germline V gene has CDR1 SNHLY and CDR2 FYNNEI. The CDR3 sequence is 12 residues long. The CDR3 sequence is CASSRTSDTQYF. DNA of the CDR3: TGTGCCAGCAGCCGGACTAGCGATACGCAGTATTTT.